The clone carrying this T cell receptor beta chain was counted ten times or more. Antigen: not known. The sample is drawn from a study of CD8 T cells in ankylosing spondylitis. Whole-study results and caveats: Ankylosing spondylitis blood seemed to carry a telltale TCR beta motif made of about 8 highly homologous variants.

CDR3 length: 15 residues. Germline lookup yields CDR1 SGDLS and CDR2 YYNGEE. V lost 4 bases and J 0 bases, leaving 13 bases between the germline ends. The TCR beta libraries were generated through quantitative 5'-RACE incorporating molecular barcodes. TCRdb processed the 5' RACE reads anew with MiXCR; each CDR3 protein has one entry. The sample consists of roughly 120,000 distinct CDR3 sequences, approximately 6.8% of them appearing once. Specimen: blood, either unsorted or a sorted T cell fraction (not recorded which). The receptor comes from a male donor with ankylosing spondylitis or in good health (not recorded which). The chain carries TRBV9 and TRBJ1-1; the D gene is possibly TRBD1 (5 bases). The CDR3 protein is CASSPGDSLNTEAFF. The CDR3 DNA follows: TGTGCCAGCAGCCCAGGAGACAGCCTGAACACTGAAGCTTTCTTT.